What follows are 8 T cell receptor beta chains derived from one specimen sequenced in a study of breast tumors, draining lymph nodes, adjacent tissues. Axillary draining lymph nodes of breast cancer patients supplied the node samples. Each CDR3 protein gets one entry after TCRdb re-called the multiplex PCR reads with MiXCR. The table lists 180,000 or so distinct CDR3 sequences, 31% of them singletons, with roughly 4.3% in the top ten. Sequencing used axillary lymph node tissue. The receptor set was obtained from a female donor with breast cancer. Some clones in this sample may be carry-over from other donors' samples.

This clonotype has a count of ten or more. This chain joins TRBV24-1 and TRBJ1-5, with a tentative D call TRBD1 (6 bases). Germline CDR1 is KGHDR and CDR2 is SFDVKD. V shed 4 bases and J shed 2 bases, with 14 bases lying between them. This CDR3 is 16 amino acids long. As DNA, the CDR3 is TGTGCCACCAGTGACCCGAAGAGGGGGGGCAATCAGCCCCAGCATTTT. Amino acids: CATSDPKRGGNQPQHF.

Regarding this clonotype: Given a much more abundant clone one base away, this may be a read error. The conserved closing phenylalanine or tryptophan is absent in this CDR3, likely reflecting a read error. The genes are TRBV5-1 and TRBJ2-5; 8 bases align to TRBD2. The CDR3 spans 16 residues. With 5 bases clipped from V and 5 bases from J, the junction kept 14 bases outside the gene matches. CDR1 is SGHRS and CDR2 is YFSETQ in the germline V gene. The CDR3 DNA reads as TGCGCCAGCAGAAATGGACTAGCCCGCGAGGTGGAGACCCAGTACCTC. This encodes CASRNGLAREVETQYL.

V gene TRBV6-2 or TRBV6-3 combines with J gene TRBJ1-5, with no clear D. V was pared by 6 bases and J by 9 bases, with 15 bases between. Germline V gene lookup returns CDR1 MNHEY and CDR2 SVGEGT. This CDR3 spans 13 amino acids. The CDR3 coding sequence is TGTGCCAGCAGGACGGAGGCTTATGGGCCCCAGCATTTT. It is translated as CASRTEAYGPQHF.

This clonotype was seen at least ten times. V and J are TRBV19 and TRBJ1-2; 7 nucleotides line up with TRBD1. Germline trimming cut 7 bases from V and 1 base from J; bases unmatched to any gene: 6. The germline CDR1 and CDR2 sequences are LNHDA and SQIVND (reference sequence). This CDR3 has 14 residues. The CDR3 DNA is TGTGCCAGTACCCGGGACAGATATAACTATGGCTACACCTTC. Translated: CASTRDRYNYGYTF.

The gene calls are TRBV6-4 and TRBJ1-2; D gene uncertain. The CDR3 has 13 residues. CDR1 is MRHNA and CDR2 is SNTAGT in the germline V gene. Deletions cut 5 bases from V and 0 bases from J, with 7 bases between. The CDR3 protein is CASSQHSNYGYTF. The DNA of the CDR3 is TGTGCCAGCAGTCAGCATTCTAACTATGGCTACACCTTC.

The chain recombines TRBV9 with TRBJ2-7; tentative D call: TRBD1 (6 bases). Deletions cut 2 bases from V and 5 bases from J, with 20 bases between. Looked up from germline, CDR1 is SGDLS and CDR2 is YYNGEE. There are 16 residues in the CDR3. CDR3: CASSVRSGQGFHEQYF. CDR3 DNA: TGTGCCAGCAGCGTCCGATCTGGGCAGGGGTTCCACGAGCAGTACTTC. The whole variable domain, remainder taken from reference TRBV9 and TRBJ2-7, is DSGVTQTPKHLITATGQRVTLRCSPRSGDLSVYWYQQSLDQGLQFLIQYYNGEERAKGNILERFSAQQFPDLHSELNLSSLELGDSALYFCASSVRSGQGFHEQYFGPGTRLTVT.

This clonotype was recorded many times. The V and J genes are TRBV6-6 and TRBJ2-1, with a possible D match to TRBD2 (5 bases). Germline V gives CDR1 MNHNY, CDR2 SVGAGI (reference sequence). The length of the CDR3 is 15 residues. V dropped 6 bases and J dropped 6 bases, with 18 bases sitting between them. CDR3 sequence (DNA): TGTGCCAGCAGACCCGGGATATCGTGGATCAATGAGCAGTTCTTC. Translation gives CASRPGISWINEQFF.

In its sample, this clonotype was seen many times. The V gene is TRBV6-1, the J gene TRBJ1-5; D not resolved. Trimming left V 6 bases short and J 0 bases short, with 6 bases between. This CDR3 is built from 13 residues. Germline V lookup: CDR1 MNHNS, CDR2 SASEGT. In DNA form, the CDR3 reads TGTGCCAGCAGCAGTAATAGCAATCAGCCCCAGCATTTT. Protein product: CASSSNSNQPQHF.